The 16 T cell receptor beta chains reported below all come from one sample, sequenced in a study of cytomegalovirus exposure and HLA in healthy donors. It was with 60 Vbeta and 13 Jbeta primers that the PCR ran. Method: immunoSEQ multiplex PCR; TCRdb's copy keeps in-frame clones and lacks some. The sample lists fewer than 200,000 clones; approximately 72% were seen once. The sequenced sample consisted of PBMCs. The receptors stem from a man aged 45-60 years in good health and CMV-seronegative.

J is TRBJ1-5 and V is TRBV10-3, with 8 bases matching TRBD1. The CDR3 spans 16 residues. The germline CDR1 and CDR2 sequences are ENHRY and SYGVKD. V gave up 2 bases and J gave up 2 bases; unmatched junction bases: 5. The CDR3 sequence is CAISEKETGGNQPQHF. The CDR3 DNA follows: TGTGCCATCAGTGAGAAGGAGACAGGGGGCAATCAGCCCCAGCATTTT.

This clone turned up a few times. The chain carries TRBV9 and TRBJ1-1, with TRBD1 matching 10 bases. CDR1 and CDR2 (germline): SGDLS, YYNGEE. The J segment lost 6 bases and the V segment lost 0 bases, leaving 8 bases of the junction unmatched. The CDR3 has 16 amino acids. The CDR3 sequence is CASSVGMTGGIPEAFF. Written as DNA, the CDR3 is TGTGCCAGCAGCGTAGGTATGACAGGGGGCATTCCTGAAGCTTTCTTT.

The rearrangement uses TRBV29-1 and TRBJ2-7, with a tentative D call TRBD1 (6 bases). Trimming took off 7 bases at V and 0 bases at J, with 13 bases between the two ends. CDR1 SQVTM and CDR2 ANQGSEA come from the germline V gene. The CDR3 has 13 amino acids. CDR3 nucleotide sequence: TGCAGCGCCATCGGGACACCCTCCTACGAGCAGTACTTC. Translated, it gives CSAIGTPSYEQYF.

The J gene is TRBJ1-2, the V gene TRBV2; TRBD1 aligns across 8 bases. J gave up 4 bases and V 5 bases, and 6 bases lay outside the gene matches. The CDR3 extends over 14 amino acids. The germline V gene encodes CDR1 SNHLY and CDR2 FYNNEI. The CDR3 region is CASSRQGAGYGYTF. CDR3 coding DNA: TGTGCCAGCAGTCGTCAGGGGGCGGGCTATGGCTACACCTTC.

The rearrangement uses TRBV19 and TRBJ2-7; 7 bases are shared with TRBD1. V lost 5 bases, J lost 2 bases, and 6 bases stayed unmatched. Germline V gene data show CDR1 as LNHDA and CDR2 as SQIVND (reference sequence). This CDR3 comprises 14 residues. The CDR3 is CASSEQGSPYEQYF. DNA for the CDR3: TGTGCCAGTAGTGAACAGGGGTCCCCCTACGAGCAGTACTTC.

This chain uses TRBV11-1 with TRBJ1-2; TRBD1 aligns across 10 bases. The CDR3 sequence is 14 residues long. The V gene end was trimmed by 5 bases and the J gene end by 6 bases; junction bases not matched to a gene: 6. Germline CDR1 reads SGHAT; CDR2 reads FQDESV (reference sequence). CDR3 residues: CASSQGTGENGYTF. The DNA of the CDR3 is TGTGCCAGCAGCCAAGGGACAGGGGAAAATGGCTACACCTTC.

The chain combines TRBV19 with TRBJ1-1; 9 bases agree with TRBD1. With 1 base clipped from V and 6 bases from J, the junction kept 6 bases outside the gene matches. Germline lookup yields CDR1 LNHDA and CDR2 SQIVND (reference sequence). This CDR3 region has 15 residues. The CDR3 loop is CASSIVGTGSAEAFF. CDR3 in DNA: TGTGCCAGTAGTATAGTGGGGACAGGGAGCGCTGAAGCTTTCTTT.

This rearrangement joins TRBV15 to TRBJ2-4, with TRBD2 identical over 7 bases. Trimming removed 0 bases from V and 6 bases from J; junction bases left unmatched: 5. Per the germline V gene, CDR1 is LNHNV and CDR2 is YYDKDF (reference sequence). The length of the CDR3 is 15 residues. The CDR3 bases are TGTGCCACCAGCAGAGATCGGGGGGTTCTAAACATTCAGTACTTC. It yields the protein CATSRDRGVLNIQYF.

The chain carries TRBV5-4 and TRBJ2-5, with 7 positions matching TRBD2. The CDR3 runs to 15 residues. V gave up 4 bases and J gave up 2 bases; unmatched junction bases: 8. CDR1 and CDR2 from the germline V gene are SGHNT and YYREEE (reference sequence). CDR3 sequence (DNA): TGTGCCAGCAGCCACAGTCTAGCGGTTCAAGAGACCCAGTACTTC. Amino acid sequence: CASSHSLAVQETQYF.

The chain carries TRBV6-9 and TRBJ1-2; D gene uncertain. With 5 bases removed from V and 2 bases from J, the gap between germline ends came to 6 bases. The CDR3 consists of 12 residues. Germline lookup yields CDR1 MNHGY and CDR2 SVAAGI. The CDR3 DNA follows: TGTGCCAGCAGTCCGCGCAACTATGGCTACACCTTC. It codes for CASSPRNYGYTF.

The V and J genes are TRBV15 and TRBJ2-5, with TRBD1 matching 10 bases. CDR3 length: 17 residues. The V segment lost 3 bases and the J segment 5 bases; nucleotides outside the gene matches: 12. In germline, CDR1 is LNHNV, CDR2 YYDKDF (reference sequence). CDR3 in amino acids: CATSSGGVGTGVETQYF. CDR3 nucleotides: TGTGCCACCAGCAGTGGGGGTGTCGGGACAGGGGTGGAGACCCAGTACTTC.

V gene TRBV5-1 combines with J gene TRBJ2-5, with D possibly being TRBD2 (6 bases). This CDR3 contains 13 residues. V was clipped by 0 bases and J by 4 bases, with 7 bases between them. CDR1 and CDR2 (germline): SGHRS, YFSETQ. The CDR3 is CASSLAGRETQYF. The DNA of the CDR3 is TGCGCCAGCAGCTTGGCCGGGAGAGAGACCCAGTACTTC. The whole variable domain, remainder taken from reference TRBV5-1 and TRBJ2-5, is KAGVTQTPRYLIKTRGQQVTLSCSPISGHRSVSWYQQTPGQGLQFLFEYFSETQRNKGNFPGRFSGRQFSNSRSEMNVSTLELGDSALYLCASSLAGRETQYFGPGTRLLVL.

This clone has only a few counts. The chain employs TRBV10-1 and TRBJ1-2; D uncertain. The CDR3 is 13 residues long. Germline values: CDR1 WNHNN, CDR2 SYGVQD (reference sequence). V gave up 2 bases and J gave up 4 bases, with 8 bases separating them. The CDR3 loop is CASSEGQSYGYTF. The CDR3 coding sequence is TGCGCCAGCAGTGAGGGTCAGTCCTATGGCTACACCTTC.

V and J are TRBV21-1 and TRBJ2-7; TRBD1, as called in the table, went unchecked against the DNA. TRBV21-1 is given as a pseudogene. This CDR3 contains 14 residues. CDR3 bases: TGTGCCAGCAGCAAAAGGGACAGGGAGGGCGAGCAGTACTTC. It is translated as CASSKRDREGEQYF.

Points on this clone: Germline and junction disagree at one end, which may indicate a read error. Distinct nucleotide sequences in the sample also encode this CDR3. V gene TRBV4-3 combines with J gene TRBJ1-4; the D is unclear. In germline, CDR1 is LGHNA, CDR2 YSLEER. The CDR3 is 15 residues long. The CDR3 loop is CASRFHLATNEKLFF. The DNA for the CDR3 is TGCGCTAGCAGGTTCCACTTAGCAACTAATGAAAAACTGTTTTTT.

The rearrangement joins TRBV12-1 to TRBJ1-5; the table's D call TRBD1 went unverified against the DNA. TRBV12-1 is a pseudogene segment. The CDR3 is 18 residues long. CDR3 amino acids: CASSFVVQGTYSNQPQHF. CDR3 nucleotides: TGTGCCAGCAGCTTTGTGGTACAGGGTACGTATAGCAATCAGCCCCAGCATTTT.